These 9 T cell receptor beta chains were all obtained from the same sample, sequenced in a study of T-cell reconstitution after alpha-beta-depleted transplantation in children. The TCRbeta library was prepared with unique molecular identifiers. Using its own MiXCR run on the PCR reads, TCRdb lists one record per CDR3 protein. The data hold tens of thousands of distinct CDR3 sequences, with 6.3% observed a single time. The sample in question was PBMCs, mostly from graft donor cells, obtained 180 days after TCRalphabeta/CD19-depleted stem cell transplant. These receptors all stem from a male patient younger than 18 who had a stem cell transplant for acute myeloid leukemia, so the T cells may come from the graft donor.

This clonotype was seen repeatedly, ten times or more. CDR3 in amino acids: CASSGGSGTGTDTQYF. The CDR3 bases are TGCGCCAGCAGCGGAGGGTCCGGGACCGGCACAGATACGCAGTATTTT. V and J are TRBV5-1 and TRBJ2-3, with D possibly TRBD2 on 6 matching bases. Germline values: CDR1 SGHRS, CDR2 YFSETQ. This CDR3 is built from 16 residues. V shed 4 bases and J shed 1 base, with 16 bases lying between them.

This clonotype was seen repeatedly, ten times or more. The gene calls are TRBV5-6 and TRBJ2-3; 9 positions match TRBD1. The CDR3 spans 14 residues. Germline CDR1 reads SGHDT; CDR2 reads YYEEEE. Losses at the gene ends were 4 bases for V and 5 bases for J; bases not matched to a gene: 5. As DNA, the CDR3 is TGTGCCAGCAGCCCCGGGACAGGGAAAGATACGCAGTATTTT. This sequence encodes CASSPGTGKDTQYF.

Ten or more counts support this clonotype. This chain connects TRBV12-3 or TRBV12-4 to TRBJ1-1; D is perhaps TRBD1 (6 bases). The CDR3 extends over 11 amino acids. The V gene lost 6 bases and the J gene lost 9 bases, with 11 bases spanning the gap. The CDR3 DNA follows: TGTGCCAGCAGCCTCGACAGGAAAGCTTTCTTT. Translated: CASSLDRKAFF.

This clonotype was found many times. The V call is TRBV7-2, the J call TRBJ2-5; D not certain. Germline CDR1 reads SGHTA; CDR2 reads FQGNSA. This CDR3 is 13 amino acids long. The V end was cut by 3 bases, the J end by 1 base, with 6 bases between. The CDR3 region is CASSFGPQETQYF. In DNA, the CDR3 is TGTGCCAGCAGCTTCGGCCCCCAAGAGACCCAGTACTTC.

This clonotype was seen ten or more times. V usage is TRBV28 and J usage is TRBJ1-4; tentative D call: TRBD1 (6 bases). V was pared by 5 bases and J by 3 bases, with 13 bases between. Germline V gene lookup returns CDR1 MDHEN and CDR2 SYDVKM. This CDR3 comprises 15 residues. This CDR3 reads CASSRQGIANEKLFF. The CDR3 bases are TGTGCCAGCAGTCGGCAGGGGATAGCTAATGAAAAACTGTTTTTT. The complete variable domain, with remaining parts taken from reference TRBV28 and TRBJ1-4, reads DVKVTQSSRYLVKRTGEKVFLECVQDMDHENMFWYRQDPGLGLRLIYFSYDVKMKEKGDIPEGYSVSREKKERFSLILESASTNQTSMYLCASSRQGIANEKLFFGSGTQLSVL.

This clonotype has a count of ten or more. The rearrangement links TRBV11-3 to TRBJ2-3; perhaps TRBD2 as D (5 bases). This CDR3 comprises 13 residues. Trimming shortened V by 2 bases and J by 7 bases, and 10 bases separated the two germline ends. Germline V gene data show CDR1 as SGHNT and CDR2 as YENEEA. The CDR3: CASSLTSINTQYF. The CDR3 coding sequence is TGTGCCAGCAGCTTAACTAGTATCAATACGCAGTATTTT.

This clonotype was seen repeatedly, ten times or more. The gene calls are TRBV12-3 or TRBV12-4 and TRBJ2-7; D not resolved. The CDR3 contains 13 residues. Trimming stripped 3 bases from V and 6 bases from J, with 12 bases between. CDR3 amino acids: CASSFLLRPEQYF. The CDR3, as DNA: TGTGCCAGCAGTTTTCTCTTGAGGCCCGAGCAGTACTTC.

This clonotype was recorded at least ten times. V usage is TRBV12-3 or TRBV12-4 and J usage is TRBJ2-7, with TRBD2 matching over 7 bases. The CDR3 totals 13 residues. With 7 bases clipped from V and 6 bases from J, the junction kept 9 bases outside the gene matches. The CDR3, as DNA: TGTGCCAGCACCCCAGGCGGGAGAAGCGAGCAGTACTTC. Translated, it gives CASTPGGRSEQYF.

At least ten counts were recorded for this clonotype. The CDR3 nucleotides are TGCAGTGCTAGAGGTTTCCCGACTAGCGGACCTCGGGATACGCAGTATTTT. Protein: CSARGFPTSGPRDTQYF. The chain couples TRBV20-1 to TRBJ2-3, with 9 bases matching TRBD2. This CDR3 has 17 residues. Germline V CDR1 and CDR2: DFQATT, SNEGSKA (reference sequence). The V segment lost 1 base and the J segment 6 bases; nucleotides outside the gene matches: 14.